The T cell receptor beta chain under discussion was sequenced for a study of blood T cell repertoires in COVID-19. CDR3 length: 15 amino acids. Unmatched junction bases numbered 14, after V lost 8 bases and J lost 6 bases. CDR1 is LNHDA and CDR2 is SQIVND in the germline V gene (reference sequence). This clone has more than one count but fewer than ten. The protocol was immunoSEQ multiplex PCR, while the TCRdb copy is restricted to in-frame clones and leaves out a portion. The sample records 200,000 to 300,000 clones, nearly 95% being singletons. The genes are TRBV19 and TRBJ1-1; 8 bases fit TRBD1. Specimen: peripheral blood. The sequence came from a man between 25 and 39 years old with COVID-19, enrolled during active disease. The CDR3 protein is CASYRTGSYRSEAFF. The CDR3 DNA is TGTGCCAGTTACCGGACAGGGTCATATAGATCTGAAGCTTTCTTT.